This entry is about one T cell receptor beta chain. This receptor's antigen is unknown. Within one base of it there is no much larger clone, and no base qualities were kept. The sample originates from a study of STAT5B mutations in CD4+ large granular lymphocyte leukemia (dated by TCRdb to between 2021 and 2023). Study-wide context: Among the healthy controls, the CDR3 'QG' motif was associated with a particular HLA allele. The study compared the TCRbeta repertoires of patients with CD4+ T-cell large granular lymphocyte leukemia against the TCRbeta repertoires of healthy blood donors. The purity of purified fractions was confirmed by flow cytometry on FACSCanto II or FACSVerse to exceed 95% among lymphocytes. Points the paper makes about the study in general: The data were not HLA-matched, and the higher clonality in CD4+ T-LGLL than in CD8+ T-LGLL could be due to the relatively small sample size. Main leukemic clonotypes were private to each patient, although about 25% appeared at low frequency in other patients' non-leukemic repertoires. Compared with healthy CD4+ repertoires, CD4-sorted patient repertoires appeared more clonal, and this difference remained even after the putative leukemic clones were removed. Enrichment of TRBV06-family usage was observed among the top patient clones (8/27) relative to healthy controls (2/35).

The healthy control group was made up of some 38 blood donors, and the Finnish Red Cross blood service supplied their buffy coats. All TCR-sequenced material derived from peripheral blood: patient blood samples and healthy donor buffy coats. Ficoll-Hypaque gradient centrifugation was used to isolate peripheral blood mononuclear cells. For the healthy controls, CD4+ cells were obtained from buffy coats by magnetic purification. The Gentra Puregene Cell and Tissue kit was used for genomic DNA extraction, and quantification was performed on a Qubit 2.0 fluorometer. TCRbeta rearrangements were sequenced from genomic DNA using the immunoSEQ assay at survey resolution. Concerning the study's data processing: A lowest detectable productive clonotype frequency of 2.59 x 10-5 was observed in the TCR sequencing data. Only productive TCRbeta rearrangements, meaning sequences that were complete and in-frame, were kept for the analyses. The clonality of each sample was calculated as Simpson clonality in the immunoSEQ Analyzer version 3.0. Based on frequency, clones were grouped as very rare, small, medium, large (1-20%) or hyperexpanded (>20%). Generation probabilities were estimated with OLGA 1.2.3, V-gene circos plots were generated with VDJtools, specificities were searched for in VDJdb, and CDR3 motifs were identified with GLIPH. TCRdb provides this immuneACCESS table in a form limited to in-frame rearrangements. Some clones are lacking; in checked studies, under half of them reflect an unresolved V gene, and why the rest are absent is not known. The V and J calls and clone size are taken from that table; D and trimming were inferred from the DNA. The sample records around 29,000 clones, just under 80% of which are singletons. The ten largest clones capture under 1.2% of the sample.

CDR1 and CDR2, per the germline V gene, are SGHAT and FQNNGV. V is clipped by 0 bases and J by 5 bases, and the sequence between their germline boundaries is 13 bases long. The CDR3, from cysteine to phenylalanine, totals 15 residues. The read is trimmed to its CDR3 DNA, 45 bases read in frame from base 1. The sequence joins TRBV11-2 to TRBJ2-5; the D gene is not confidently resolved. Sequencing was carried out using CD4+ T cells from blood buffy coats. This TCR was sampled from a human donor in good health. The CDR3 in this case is CASSLDGITRETQYF. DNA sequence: TGTGCCAGCAGCTTAGATGGGATTACGCGGGAGACCCAGTACTTC.